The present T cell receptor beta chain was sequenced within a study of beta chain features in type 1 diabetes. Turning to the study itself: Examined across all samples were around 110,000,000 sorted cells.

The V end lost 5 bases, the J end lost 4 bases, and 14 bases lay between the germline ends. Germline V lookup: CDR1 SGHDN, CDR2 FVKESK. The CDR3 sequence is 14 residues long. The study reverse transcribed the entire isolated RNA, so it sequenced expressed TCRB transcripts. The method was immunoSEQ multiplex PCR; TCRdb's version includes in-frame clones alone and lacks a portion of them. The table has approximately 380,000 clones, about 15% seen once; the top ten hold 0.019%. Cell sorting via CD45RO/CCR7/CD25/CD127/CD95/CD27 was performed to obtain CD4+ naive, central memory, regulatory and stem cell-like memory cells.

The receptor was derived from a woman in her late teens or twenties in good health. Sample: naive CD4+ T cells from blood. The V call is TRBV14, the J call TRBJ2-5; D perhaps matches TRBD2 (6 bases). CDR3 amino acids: CASSNQRAVETQYF. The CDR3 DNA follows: TGTGCCAGCAGCAACCAGCGGGCGGTAGAGACCCAGTACTTC.